The rows below give T cell receptor beta chains drawn from one sample of a study of blood T cell repertoires in COVID-19. Measured with immunoSEQ multiplex PCR; TCRdb has only the in-frame clones, and not every one. The table lists approximately 97,000 clones, more than 90% of them singletons, with 1.9% in the top ten. Sequencing was done on a sample of peripheral blood. The source of these receptors is a woman in her forties or fifties with COVID-19, enrolled during active disease. Both conserved end residues are part of each CDR3. D genes are given only for firm matches. The size field is filled for only some rows; it gives once, few, many or a size class.

TRBV27	NA	TRBD1	TRBJ1-2	TGTGCCAGCAGTTTATCGACAGGGCATCGTGGCTACACCTTC	CASSLSTGHRGYTF
TRBV27	NA	NA	TRBJ2-3	TGTGCCAGCGCCCGCCGACTCACCTGGGGCACAGATACGCAGTATTTT	CASARRLTWGTDTQYF
TRBV14	NA	NA	TRBJ1-1	TGTGCCAGCAGTCACCGGGTCCTCGGGGCTGAAGCTTTCTTT	CASSHRVLGAEAFF
TRBV7-9	NA	TRBD1	TRBJ1-3	TGTGCCAGCAGCTACAGGGGGCCCATCTCTGGAAACACCATATATTTT	CASSYRGPISGNTIYF
TRBV11-3	NA	NA	TRBJ1-1	TGTGCCAGCAGCCTAACCCTTTCAGGGAAGGGCTTCACTGAAGCTTTCTTT	CASSLTLSGKGFTEAFF
TRBV12-3/TRBV12-4	NA	NA	TRBJ1-1	TGTGCCAGCAGCAACTGGAACACTGAAGCTTTCTTT	CASSNWNTEAFF
TRBV5-1	NA	NA	TRBJ1-1	TGCGCCAGCAGCTTGGCAGGACTTGAAGCTTTCTTT	CASSLAGLEAFF
TRBV12-5	NA	TRBD1	TRBJ2-3	TGTGCTAGTGGTTCGGCCTCGACAGGGTCACAAGTAGGAGATACGCAGTATTTT	CASGSASTGSQVGDTQYF
TRBV5-1	NA	NA	TRBJ1-3	TGCGCCAGCAGCTTACACAGCTCTGGAAACACCATATATTTT	CASSLHSSGNTIYF
TRBV5-1	NA	NA	TRBJ1-3	TGCGCCAGCAGCTTGGAAAGTTGGGGGGCTGGAAACACCATATATTTT	CASSLESWGAGNTIYF
TRBV2	NA	NA	TRBJ2-7	TGTGCCAGCAGTGACCCGGTGGACTCTCCCTACGAGCAGTACTTC	CASSDPVDSPYEQYF
TRBV12-5	NA	NA	TRBJ1-2	TGTGCTAGTGGCCGTATACAGGGAGACGGCTACACCTTC	CASGRIQGDGYTF
TRBV6-1	NA	NA	TRBJ1-1	TGTGCCAGCAGTGAAGAGTGGGGGCCTAGGGCTTTCTTT	CASSEEWGPRAFF
TRBV29-1	NA	TRBD1	TRBJ1-2	TGCAGCGTTAACAGGGGTTACTATGGCTACACCTTC	CSVNRGYYGYTF
TRBV6-6	NA	NA	TRBJ1-5	TGTGCCAGCAGTTACTCCCCCAGGTCGGGAAATCAGCCCCAGCATTTT	CASSYSPRSGNQPQHF
TRBV3-1/TRBV3-2	NA	TRBD1	TRBJ1-2	TGTGCCAGCAGCCAAGTCAGGGGGGACTATGGCTACACCTTC	CASSQVRGDYGYTF
TRBV12-3/TRBV12-4	NA	NA	TRBJ1-1	TGTGCCAGCAGTTTGATCGGGGGCACTGAAGCTTTCTTT	CASSLIGGTEAFF
TRBV19	NA	NA	TRBJ1-1	TGTGCCAGTAGTACAGGGCGGAACACTGAAGCTTTCTTT	CASSTGRNTEAFF
TRBV19	NA	NA	TRBJ1-2	TGCCGCCGCGGGGCTAACTATGGCTACACCTTC	CRRGANYGYTF
TRBV4-2	NA	NA	TRBJ1-6	TGTGCCAGCAGCCAAGAAGGGGTGGGGTATAATTCACCCCTCCACTTT	CASSQEGVGYNSPLHF
TRBV13	NA	TRBD2	TRBJ2-7	TGTGCCAGCAGCTTGGCCCGACTAGCGGGGAGCTCCTACGAGCAGTACTTC	CASSLARLAGSSYEQYF
TRBV28	NA	TRBD1	TRBJ1-5	TGTGCCGGTGGGACAGCCTTCAATCAGCCCCAGCATTTT	CAGGTAFNQPQHF
TRBV7-3	NA	NA	TRBJ1-6	TGTGCCAGCAGCCCGACAGTTAATTCACCCCTCCACTTT	CASSPTVNSPLHF
TRBV11-3	NA	TRBD1	TRBJ2-5	TGTGCCAGCAGCTTAGGGGACAGGCTTCAGTACCAAGAGACCCAGTACTTC	CASSLGDRLQYQETQYF
TRBV29-1	NA	NA	TRBJ1-2	TGCAGCGTTGAAGATCTGAGGGGAGGGGGCTACACCTTC	CSVEDLRGGGYTF
TRBV4-3	NA	TRBD2	TRBJ2-7	TGCGCCAGCAGCCAAGGGTTGACTAGCGCCTACGAGCAGTACTTC	CASSQGLTSAYEQYF
TRBV30	NA	TRBD2	TRBJ2-1	TGTGCCTGGAGCACTAGCGGGGGGGCTAATGAGCAGTTCTTC	CAWSTSGGANEQFF
TRBV7-6	NA	TRBD2	TRBJ2-1	TGTGCCAGCAGCCTCGGGGGGATTCGCTCCTACAATGAGCAGTTCTTC	CASSLGGIRSYNEQFF
TRBV6-5	once	TRBD2	TRBJ2-1	TGTGCCAGCAGTTACGGAGCGGGGGACAATGAGCAGTTCTTC	CASSYGAGDNEQFF
TRBV28	NA	NA	TRBJ2-1	TGTGCCAGCAGTTTATATAACTATGAGCAGTTCTTC	CASSLYNYEQFF
TRBV9	once	TRBD1	TRBJ1-4	TGTGCCAGCTCCCCAGGGGACAGGCCTAATGAAAAACTGTTTTTT	CASSPGDRPNEKLFF
TRBV19	NA	NA	TRBJ1-2	TGTGCCAGTAGTATAGGGCGACAGATTACTAACTATGGCTACACCTTC	CASSIGRQITNYGYTF
TRBV28	NA	TRBD1	TRBJ1-5	TGTGCCAGCACTACAGGGGGCGGGCAGCCCCAGCATTTT	CASTTGGGQPQHF
TRBV5-4	NA	TRBD2	TRBJ2-3	TGTGCCAGCAGCCACCGACTAGCGAGAGATACGCAGTATTTT	CASSHRLARDTQYF
TRBV2	NA	NA	TRBJ1-5	TGTGCCAGCAGTAATTCGGAAGGGGGACAGCCCCAGCATTTT	CASSNSEGGQPQHF
TRBV7-8	NA	TRBD1	TRBJ2-2	TGTGCCAGCAGCTCTCAAGGGACAGGGCACGGGGAGCTGTTTTTT	CASSSQGTGHGELFF
TRBV5-4	NA	NA	TRBJ1-2	TGTGCCAGCAGCTTGGGCGGGACGAGAGCTAACTATGGCTACACCTTC	CASSLGGTRANYGYTF
TRBV5-1	NA	NA	TRBJ2-2	TGCGCCAGCAGCTTGGCCGCGGGGTCGGGCGGGGAGCTGTTTTTT	CASSLAAGSGGELFF
TRBV19	NA	NA	TRBJ1-1	TGTGCCAGTAAGGGGGGGGCCGTGAACACTGAAGCTTTCTTT	CASKGGAVNTEAFF
TRBV19	NA	TRBD1	TRBJ1-2	TGTGCCAGTAGTGCTGGGACAGGGGCTGGCTACACCTTC	CASSAGTGAGYTF
TRBV5-6	once	NA	TRBJ1-5	TGTGCCAGCAGCTTGGGGCCCAATCAGCCCCAGCATTTT	CASSLGPNQPQHF
TRBV2	NA	TRBD2	TRBJ2-2	TGTGCCAGCAGTGAAGGTCCGCCAGCGGGGGGGCCGAACACCGGGGAGCTGTTTTTT	CASSEGPPAGGPNTGELFF